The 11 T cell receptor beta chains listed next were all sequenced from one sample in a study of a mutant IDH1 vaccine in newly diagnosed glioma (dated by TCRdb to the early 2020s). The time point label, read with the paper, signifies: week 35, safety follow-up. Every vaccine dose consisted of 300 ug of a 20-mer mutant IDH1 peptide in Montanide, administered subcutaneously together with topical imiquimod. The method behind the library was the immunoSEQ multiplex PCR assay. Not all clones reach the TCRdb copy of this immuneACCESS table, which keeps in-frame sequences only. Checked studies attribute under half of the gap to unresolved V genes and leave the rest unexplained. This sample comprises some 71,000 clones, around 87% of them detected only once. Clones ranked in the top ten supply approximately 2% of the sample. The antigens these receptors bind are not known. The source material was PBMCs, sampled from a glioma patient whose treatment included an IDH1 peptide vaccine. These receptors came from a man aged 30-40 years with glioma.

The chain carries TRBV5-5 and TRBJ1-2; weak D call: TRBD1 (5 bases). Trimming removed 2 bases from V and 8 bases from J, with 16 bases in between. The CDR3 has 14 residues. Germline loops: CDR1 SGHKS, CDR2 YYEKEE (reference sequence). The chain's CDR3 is CASSFPEEGRGYTF. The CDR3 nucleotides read TGTGCCAGCAGCTTCCCCGAGGAGGGGCGAGGCTACACCTTC.

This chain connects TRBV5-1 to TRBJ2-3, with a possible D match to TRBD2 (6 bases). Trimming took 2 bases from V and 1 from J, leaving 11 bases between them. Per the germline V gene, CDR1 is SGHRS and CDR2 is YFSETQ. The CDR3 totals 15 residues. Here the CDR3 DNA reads TGCGCCAGCAGCTTCCGAGCTAGCGGCACAGATACGCAGTATTTT. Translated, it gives CASSFRASGTDTQYF.

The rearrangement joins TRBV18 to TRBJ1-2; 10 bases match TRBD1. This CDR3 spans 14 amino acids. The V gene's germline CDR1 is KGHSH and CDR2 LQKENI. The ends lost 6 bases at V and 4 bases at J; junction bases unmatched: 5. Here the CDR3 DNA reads TGTGCCAGCTCCTGGGACAGGGGATCCTATGGCTACACCTTC. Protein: CASSWDRGSYGYTF. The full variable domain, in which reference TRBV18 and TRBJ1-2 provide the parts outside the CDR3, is NAGVMQNPRHLVRRRGQEARLRCSPMKGHSHVYWYRQLPEEGLKFMVYLQKENIIDESGMPKERFSAEFPKEGPSILRIQQVVRGDSAAYFCASSWDRGSYGYTFGSGTRLTVV.

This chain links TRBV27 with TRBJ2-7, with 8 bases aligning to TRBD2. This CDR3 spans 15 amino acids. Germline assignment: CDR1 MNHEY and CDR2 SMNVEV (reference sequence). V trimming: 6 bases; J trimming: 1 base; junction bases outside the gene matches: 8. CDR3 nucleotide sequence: TGTGCCAGCAGAAGAACTAGCGGTCCTTCCTACGAGCAGTACTTC. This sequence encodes CASRRTSGPSYEQYF.

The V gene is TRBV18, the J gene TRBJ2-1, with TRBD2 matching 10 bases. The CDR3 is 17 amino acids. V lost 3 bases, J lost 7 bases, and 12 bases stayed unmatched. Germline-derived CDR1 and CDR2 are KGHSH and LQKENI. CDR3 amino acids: CASSPWSSGGATNEQFF. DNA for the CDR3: TGTGCCAGCTCACCTTGGTCCAGCGGGGGGGCCACGAATGAGCAGTTCTTC.

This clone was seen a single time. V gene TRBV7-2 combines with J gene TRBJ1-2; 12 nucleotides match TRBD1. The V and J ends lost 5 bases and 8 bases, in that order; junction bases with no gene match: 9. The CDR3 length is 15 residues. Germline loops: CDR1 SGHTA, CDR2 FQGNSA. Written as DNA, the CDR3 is TGTGCCAGCAGCACGGGACAGGGGGCGCCCCGAGGCTACACCTTC. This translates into CASSTGQGAPRGYTF.

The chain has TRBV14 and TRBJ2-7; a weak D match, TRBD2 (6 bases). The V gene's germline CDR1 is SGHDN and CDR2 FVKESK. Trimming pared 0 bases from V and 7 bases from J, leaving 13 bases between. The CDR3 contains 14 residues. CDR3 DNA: TGTGCCAGCAGCCAAGAATGGAGGGGCAGGGAGCAGTACTTC. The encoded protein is CASSQEWRGREQYF.

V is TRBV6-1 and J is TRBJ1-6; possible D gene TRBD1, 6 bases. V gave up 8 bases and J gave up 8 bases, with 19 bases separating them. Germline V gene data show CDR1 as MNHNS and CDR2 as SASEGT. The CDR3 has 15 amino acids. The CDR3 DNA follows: TGTGCCAGCCAAGAGTTCAGGGGCACAGATTCACCCCTCCACTTT. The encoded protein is CASQEFRGTDSPLHF.

The CDR3, as DNA: TGTGCCAGCAGTTTAGGTTTTAGGGTCAATGAGCAGTTCTTC. Its translation is CASSLGFRVNEQFF. This sequence joins TRBV27 and TRBJ2-1; D is uncertain. Germline V lookup: CDR1 MNHEY, CDR2 SMNVEV (reference sequence). The CDR3 runs to 14 residues. Trimming took off 2 bases at V and 6 bases at J, with 11 bases between the two ends.

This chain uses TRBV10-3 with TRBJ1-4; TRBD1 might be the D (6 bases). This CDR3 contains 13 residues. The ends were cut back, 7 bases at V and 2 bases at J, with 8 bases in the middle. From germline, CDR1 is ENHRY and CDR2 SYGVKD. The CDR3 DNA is TGTGCCATCAAAGGGGGGACTAATGAAAAACTGTTTTTT. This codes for CAIKGGTNEKLFF.

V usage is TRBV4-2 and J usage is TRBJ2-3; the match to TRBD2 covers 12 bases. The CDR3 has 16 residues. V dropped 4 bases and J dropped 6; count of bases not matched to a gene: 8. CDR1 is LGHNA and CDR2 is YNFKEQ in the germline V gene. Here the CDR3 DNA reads TGTGCCAGCAGCCGCGTCACTAGCGGGGGGCCGGATACGCAGTATTTT. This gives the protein CASSRVTSGGPDTQYF.